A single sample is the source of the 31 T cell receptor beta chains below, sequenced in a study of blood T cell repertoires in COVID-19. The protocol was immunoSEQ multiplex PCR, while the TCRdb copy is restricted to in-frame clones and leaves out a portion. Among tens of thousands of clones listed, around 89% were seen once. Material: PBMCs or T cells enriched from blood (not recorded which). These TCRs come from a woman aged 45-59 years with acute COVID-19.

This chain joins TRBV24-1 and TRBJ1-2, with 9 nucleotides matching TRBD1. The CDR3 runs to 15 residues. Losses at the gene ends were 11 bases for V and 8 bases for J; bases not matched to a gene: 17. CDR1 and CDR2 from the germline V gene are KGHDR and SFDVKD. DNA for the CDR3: TGTGCCATCCTCCTGCAGGGGACAGGGTTGAGAGGCTACACCTTC. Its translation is CAILLQGTGLRGYTF.

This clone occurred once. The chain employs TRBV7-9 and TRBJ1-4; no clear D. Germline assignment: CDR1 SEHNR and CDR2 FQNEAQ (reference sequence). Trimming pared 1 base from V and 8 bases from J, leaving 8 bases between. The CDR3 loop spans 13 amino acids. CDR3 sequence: CASSLDLAEKLFF. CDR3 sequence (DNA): TGTGCCAGCAGCTTAGATCTGGCCGAAAAACTGTTTTTT.

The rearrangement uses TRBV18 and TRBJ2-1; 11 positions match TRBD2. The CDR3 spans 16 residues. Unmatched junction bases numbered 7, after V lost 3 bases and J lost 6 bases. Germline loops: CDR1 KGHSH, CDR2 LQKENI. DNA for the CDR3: TGTGCCAGCTCACCCCCGACTAGCGGGACGGGCAATGAGCAGTTCTTC. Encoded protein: CASSPPTSGTGNEQFF. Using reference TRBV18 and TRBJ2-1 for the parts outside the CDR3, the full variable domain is NAGVMQNPRHLVRRRGQEARLRCSPMKGHSHVYWYRQLPEEGLKFMVYLQKENIIDESGMPKERFSAEFPKEGPSILRIQQVVRGDSAAYFCASSPPTSGTGNEQFFGPGTRLTVL.

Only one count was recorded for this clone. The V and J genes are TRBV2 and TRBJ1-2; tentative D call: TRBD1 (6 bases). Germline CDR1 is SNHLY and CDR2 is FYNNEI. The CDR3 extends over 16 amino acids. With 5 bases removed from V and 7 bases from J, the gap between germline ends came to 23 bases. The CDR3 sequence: CASSPRTDKRGGGYTF. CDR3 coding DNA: TGTGCCAGCAGTCCACGTACGGATAAGAGGGGGGGTGGCTACACCTTC.

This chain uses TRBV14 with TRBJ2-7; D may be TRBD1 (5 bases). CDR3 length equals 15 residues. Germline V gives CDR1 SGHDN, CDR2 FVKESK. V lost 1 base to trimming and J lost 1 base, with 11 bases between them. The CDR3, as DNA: TGTGCCAGCAGCCAAGGGACAATGAATTCCTACGAGCAGTACTTC. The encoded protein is CASSQGTMNSYEQYF.

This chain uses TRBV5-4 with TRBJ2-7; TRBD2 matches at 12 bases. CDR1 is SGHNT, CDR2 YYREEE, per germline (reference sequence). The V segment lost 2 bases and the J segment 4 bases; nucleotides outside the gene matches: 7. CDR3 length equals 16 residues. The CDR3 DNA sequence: TGTGCCAGCAGCTTAGGTGGGACTAGCGGGTCTTACGAGCAGTACTTC. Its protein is CASSLGGTSGSYEQYF. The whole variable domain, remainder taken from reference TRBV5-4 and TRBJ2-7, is ETGVTQSPTHLIKTRGQQVTLRCSSQSGHNTVSWYQQALGQGPQFIFQYYREEENGRGNFPPRFSGLQFPNYSSELNVNALELDDSALYLCASSLGGTSGSYEQYFGPGTRLTVT.

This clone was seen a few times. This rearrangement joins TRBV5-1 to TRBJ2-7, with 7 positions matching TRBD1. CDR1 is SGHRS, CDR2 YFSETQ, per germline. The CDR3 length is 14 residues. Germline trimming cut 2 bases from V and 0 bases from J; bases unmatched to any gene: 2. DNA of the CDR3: TGCGCCAGCAGCTTAGGGACAGTCTCCTACGAGCAGTACTTC. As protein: CASSLGTVSYEQYF.

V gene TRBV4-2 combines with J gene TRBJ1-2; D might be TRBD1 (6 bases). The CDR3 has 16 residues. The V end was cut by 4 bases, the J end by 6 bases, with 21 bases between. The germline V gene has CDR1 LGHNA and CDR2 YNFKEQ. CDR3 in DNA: TGTGCCAGCAGCCTAACCCCGGACAGCTTTTACCATGGCTACACCTTC. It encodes CASSLTPDSFYHGYTF.

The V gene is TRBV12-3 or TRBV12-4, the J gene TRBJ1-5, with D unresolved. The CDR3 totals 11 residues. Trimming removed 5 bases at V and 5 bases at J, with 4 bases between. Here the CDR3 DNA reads TGTGCCAGCAGTGAGCATCAGCCCCAGCATTTT. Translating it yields CASSEHQPQHF.

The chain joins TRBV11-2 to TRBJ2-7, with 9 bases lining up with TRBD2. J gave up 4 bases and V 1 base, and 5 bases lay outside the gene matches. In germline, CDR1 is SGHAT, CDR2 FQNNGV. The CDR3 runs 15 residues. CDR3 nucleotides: TGTGCCAGCAGCTTAGTTTTTAGCGGGAGTTACGAGCAGTACTTC. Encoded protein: CASSLVFSGSYEQYF.

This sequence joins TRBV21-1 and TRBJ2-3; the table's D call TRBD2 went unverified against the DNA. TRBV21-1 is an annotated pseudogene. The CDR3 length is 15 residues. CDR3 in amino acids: CASSKVSGSTDTQYF. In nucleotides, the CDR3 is TGTGCCAGCAGCAAAGTCTCGGGAAGCACAGATACGCAGTATTTT.

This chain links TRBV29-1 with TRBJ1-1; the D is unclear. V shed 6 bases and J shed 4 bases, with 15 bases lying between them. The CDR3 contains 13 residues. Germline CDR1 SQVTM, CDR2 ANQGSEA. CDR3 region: CSVNLWEGTEAFF. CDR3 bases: TGCAGCGTCAACCTCTGGGAGGGCACTGAAGCTTTCTTT. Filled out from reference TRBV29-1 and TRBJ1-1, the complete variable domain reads SAVISQKPSRDICQRGTSLTIQCQVDSQVTMMFWYRQQPGQSLTLIATANQGSEATYESGFVIDKFPISRPNLTFSTLTVSNMSPEDSSIYLCSVNLWEGTEAFFGQGTRLTVV.

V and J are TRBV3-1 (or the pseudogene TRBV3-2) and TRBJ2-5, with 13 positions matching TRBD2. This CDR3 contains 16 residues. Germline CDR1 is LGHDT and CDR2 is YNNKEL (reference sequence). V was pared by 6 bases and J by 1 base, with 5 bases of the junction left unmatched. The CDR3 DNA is TGTGCCAGCAGACGGACTAGCGGGGGCCTCCAAGAGACCCAGTACTTC. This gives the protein CASRRTSGGLQETQYF.

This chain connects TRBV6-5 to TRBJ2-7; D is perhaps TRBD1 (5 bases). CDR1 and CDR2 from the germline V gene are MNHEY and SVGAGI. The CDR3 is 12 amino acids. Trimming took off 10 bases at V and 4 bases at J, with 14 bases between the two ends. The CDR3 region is CAIKGAAYEQYF. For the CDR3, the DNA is TGTGCCATCAAAGGGGCAGCTTACGAGCAGTACTTC.

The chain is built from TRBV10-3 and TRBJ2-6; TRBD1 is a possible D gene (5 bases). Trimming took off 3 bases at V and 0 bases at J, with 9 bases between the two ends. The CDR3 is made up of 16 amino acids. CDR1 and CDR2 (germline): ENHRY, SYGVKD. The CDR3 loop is CAISERQSSGANVLTF. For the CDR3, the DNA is TGTGCCATCAGTGAAAGACAGAGCTCTGGGGCCAACGTCCTGACTTTC.

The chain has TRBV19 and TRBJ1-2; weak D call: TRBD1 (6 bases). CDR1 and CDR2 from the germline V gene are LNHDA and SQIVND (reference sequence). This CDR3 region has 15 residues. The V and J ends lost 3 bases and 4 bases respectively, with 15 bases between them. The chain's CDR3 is CASSIGGLPIYGYTF. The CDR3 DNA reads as TGTGCCAGTAGTATTGGGGGCCTACCAATCTATGGCTACACCTTC.

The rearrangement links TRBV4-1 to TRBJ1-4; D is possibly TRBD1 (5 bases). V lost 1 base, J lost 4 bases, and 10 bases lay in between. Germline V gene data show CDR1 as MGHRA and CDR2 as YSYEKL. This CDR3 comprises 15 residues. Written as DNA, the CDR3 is TGCGCCAGCAGCCAAGTTGGGGCCTTTAATGAAAAACTGTTTTTT. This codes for CASSQVGAFNEKLFF.

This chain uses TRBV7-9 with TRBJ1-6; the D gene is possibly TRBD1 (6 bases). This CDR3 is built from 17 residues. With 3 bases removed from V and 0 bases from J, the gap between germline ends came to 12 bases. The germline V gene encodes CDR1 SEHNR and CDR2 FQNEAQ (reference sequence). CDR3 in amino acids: CASSFGTRSSYNSPLHF. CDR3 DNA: TGTGCCAGCAGCTTTGGGACAAGAAGCTCCTATAATTCACCCCTCCACTTT.

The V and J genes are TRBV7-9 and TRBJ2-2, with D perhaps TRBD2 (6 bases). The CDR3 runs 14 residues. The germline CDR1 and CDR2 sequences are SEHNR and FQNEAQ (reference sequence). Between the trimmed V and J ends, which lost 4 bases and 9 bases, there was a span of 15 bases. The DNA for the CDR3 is TGTGCCAGCAGCTCCGGGACTGCCATCCGGGAGCTGTTTTTT. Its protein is CASSSGTAIRELFF.

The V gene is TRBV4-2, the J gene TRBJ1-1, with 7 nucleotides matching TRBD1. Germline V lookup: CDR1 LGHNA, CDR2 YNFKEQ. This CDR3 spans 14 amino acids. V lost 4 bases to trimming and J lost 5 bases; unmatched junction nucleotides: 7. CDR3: CASSPRQGGTEAFF. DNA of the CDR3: TGTGCCAGCAGCCCCCGGCAGGGGGGTACTGAAGCTTTCTTT.

The CDR3 sequence: CASSPGTGWEKETQYF. Written as DNA, the CDR3 is TGTGCCAGCAGCCCCGGGACAGGGTGGGAAAAAGAGACCCAGTACTTC. The chain employs TRBV5-8 and TRBJ2-5; 9 bases agree with TRBD1. Trimming took 4 bases from V and 3 from J; bases not matched to a gene: 10. This CDR3 has 16 amino acids. The germline V gene has CDR1 SGHTS and CDR2 YDEGEE. Complete variable domain (other parts from reference TRBV5-8 and TRBJ2-5): EAGVTQSPTHLIKTRGQQATLRCSPISGHTSVYWYQQALGLGLQFLLWYDEGEERNRGNFPPRFSGRQFPNYSSELNVNALELEDSALYLCASSPGTGWEKETQYFGPGTRLLVL.

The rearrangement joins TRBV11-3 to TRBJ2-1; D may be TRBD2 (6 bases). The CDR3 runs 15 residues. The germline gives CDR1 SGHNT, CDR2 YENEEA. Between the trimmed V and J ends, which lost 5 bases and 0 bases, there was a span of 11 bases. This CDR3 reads CASSPLGSSYNEQFF. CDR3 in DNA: TGTGCCAGCAGCCCCCTCGGGAGCTCCTACAATGAGCAGTTCTTC.

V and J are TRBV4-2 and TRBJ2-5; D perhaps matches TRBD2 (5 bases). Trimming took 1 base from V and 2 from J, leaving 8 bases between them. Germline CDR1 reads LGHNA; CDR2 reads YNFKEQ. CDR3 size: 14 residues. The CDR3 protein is CASSQATGQETQYF. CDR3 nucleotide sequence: TGTGCCAGCAGCCAAGCTACGGGACAAGAGACCCAGTACTTC.

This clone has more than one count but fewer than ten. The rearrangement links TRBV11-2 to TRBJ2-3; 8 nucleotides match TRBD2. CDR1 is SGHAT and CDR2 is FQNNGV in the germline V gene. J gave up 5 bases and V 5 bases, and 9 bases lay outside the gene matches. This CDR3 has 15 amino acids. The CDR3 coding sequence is TGTGCCAGCAGCCCGAGGGGCGCGGGGGGAGATACGCAGTATTTT. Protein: CASSPRGAGGDTQYF.

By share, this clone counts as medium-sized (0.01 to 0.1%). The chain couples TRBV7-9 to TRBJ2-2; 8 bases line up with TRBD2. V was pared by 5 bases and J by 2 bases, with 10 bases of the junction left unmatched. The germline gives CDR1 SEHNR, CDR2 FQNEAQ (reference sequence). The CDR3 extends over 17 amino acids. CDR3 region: CASSPPSREGNTGELFF. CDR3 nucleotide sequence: TGTGCCAGCAGCCCACCGTCACGGGAGGGAAACACCGGGGAGCTGTTTTTT.

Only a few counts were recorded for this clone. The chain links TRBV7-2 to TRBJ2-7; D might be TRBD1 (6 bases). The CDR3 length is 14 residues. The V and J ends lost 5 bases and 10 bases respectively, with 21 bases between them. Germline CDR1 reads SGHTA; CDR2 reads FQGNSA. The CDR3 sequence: CASSEMDSAFPQYF. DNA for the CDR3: TGTGCCAGCAGCGAGATGGACAGTGCCTTCCCTCAGTACTTC. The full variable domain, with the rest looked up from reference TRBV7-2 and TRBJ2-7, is GAGVSQSPSNKVTEKGKDVELRCDPISGHTALYWYRQSLGQGLEFLIYFQGNSAPDKSGLPSDRFSAERTGGSVSTLTIQRTQQEDSAVYLCASSEMDSAFPQYFGPGTRLTVT.

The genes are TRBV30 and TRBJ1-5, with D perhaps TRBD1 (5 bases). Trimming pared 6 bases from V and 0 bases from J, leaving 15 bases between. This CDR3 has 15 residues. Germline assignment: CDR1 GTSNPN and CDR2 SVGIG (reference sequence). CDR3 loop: CACSQGLYSNQPQHF. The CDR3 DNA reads TGTGCCTGCTCTCAGGGTCTGTATAGCAATCAGCCCCAGCATTTT.

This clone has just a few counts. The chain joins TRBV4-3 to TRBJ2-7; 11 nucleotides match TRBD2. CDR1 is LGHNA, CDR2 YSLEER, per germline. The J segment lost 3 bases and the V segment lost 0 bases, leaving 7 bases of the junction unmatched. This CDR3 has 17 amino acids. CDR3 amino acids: CASSQDPNSGRVYEQYF. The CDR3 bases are TGCGCCAGCAGCCAAGACCCAAATAGCGGGAGGGTCTACGAGCAGTACTTC.

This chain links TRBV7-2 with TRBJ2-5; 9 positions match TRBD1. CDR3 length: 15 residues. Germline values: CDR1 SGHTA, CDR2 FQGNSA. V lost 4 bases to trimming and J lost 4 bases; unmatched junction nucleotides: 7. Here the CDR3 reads CASSSGQGNGETQYF. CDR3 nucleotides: TGTGCCAGCAGCTCAGGACAGGGGAACGGAGAGACCCAGTACTTC.

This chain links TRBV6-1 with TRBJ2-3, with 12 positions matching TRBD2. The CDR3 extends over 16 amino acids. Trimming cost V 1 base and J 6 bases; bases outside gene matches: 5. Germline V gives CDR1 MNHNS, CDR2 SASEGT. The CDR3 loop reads CASSEVLAGGKDTQYF. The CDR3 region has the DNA TGTGCCAGCAGTGAAGTTCTAGCGGGAGGGAAGGATACGCAGTATTTT.

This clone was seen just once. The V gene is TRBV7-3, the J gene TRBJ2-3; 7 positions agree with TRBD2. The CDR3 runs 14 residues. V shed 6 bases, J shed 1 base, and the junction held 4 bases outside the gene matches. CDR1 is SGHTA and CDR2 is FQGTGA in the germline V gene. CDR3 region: CASSPREGTDTQYF. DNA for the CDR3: TGTGCCAGCAGTCCTCGGGAGGGCACAGATACGCAGTATTTT.